The 26 T cell receptor beta chains in this list originate from one sample, sequenced in a study of Graves' ophthalmopathy and Graves' hyperthyroidism. RNA transcripts provided the template for amplifying TCR beta CDR3 regions. The first-round RT-PCR employed HTBI primers together with the Qiagen OneStep RT-PCR kit. A multiplex PCR was then performed as the second round. TCRdb reanalysed the multiplex PCR reads using MiXCR and keeps one entry per CDR3 protein. The data contain more than 300,000 distinct CDR3 sequences, approximately 15% of them singletons. The specimen sequenced was peripheral blood. These receptors all come from a woman under 30 with stable Graves' hyperthyroidism.

This clonotype was picked up many times. The V and J genes are TRBV12-3 or TRBV12-4 and TRBJ1-6; D remains unclear. This CDR3 is built from 16 residues. With 3 bases removed from V and 7 bases from J, the gap between germline ends came to 16 bases. The CDR3 here is CASSFGWVLSNSPLHF. Written as DNA, the CDR3 is TGTGCCAGCAGTTTTGGGTGGGTCTTATCAAATTCACCCCTCCACTTT.

With respect to this clonotype: This CDR3 is missing its conserved last phenylalanine or tryptophan, likely due to a read error. This chain connects TRBV20-1 to TRBJ2-7; the D gene is possibly TRBD2 (7 bases). Deletions cut 8 bases from V and 5 bases from J, with 25 bases between. This CDR3 contains 15 residues. CDR1 DFQATT and CDR2 SNEGSKA come from the germline V gene (reference sequence). The CDR3 DNA sequence: TGCAGTACCCGGGGGGACCAGGGGAATAAGGACGAGCAGTACTAC. Protein product: CSTRGDQGNKDEQYY.

This clonotype was counted at least ten times. The chain is built from TRBV28 and TRBJ2-5; D gene uncertain. Germline-derived CDR1 and CDR2 are MDHEN and SYDVKM. Trimming took 3 bases from V and 4 from J, leaving 6 bases between them. The CDR3 sequence is 12 residues long. CDR3 nucleotide sequence: TGTGCCAGCAGTTTGATTAGAGAGACCCAGTACTTC. Encoded protein: CASSLIRETQYF.

This clonotype was recorded at least ten times. The chain joins TRBV28 to TRBJ2-7, with 7 bases aligning to TRBD1. The CDR3 has 16 residues. Germline V gene data show CDR1 as MDHEN and CDR2 as SYDVKM. V dropped 7 bases and J dropped 5; count of bases not matched to a gene: 17. CDR3: CASTDPTGFAFNEQYF. The CDR3 DNA follows: TGTGCCAGCACCGACCCGACAGGGTTCGCCTTCAACGAGCAGTACTTC.

This clonotype has ten or more counts. This chain links TRBV2 with TRBJ2-7; perhaps TRBD2 as D (6 bases). This CDR3 region has 12 residues. V gave up 7 bases and J gave up 7 bases, with 14 bases separating them. Germline CDR1 and CDR2: SNHLY and FYNNEI. The CDR3 loop reads CASTPHAGEQYF. For the CDR3, the DNA is TGTGCCAGCACCCCACACGCGGGGGAGCAGTACTTC. The variable domain in full, with the rest retrieved from reference TRBV2 and TRBJ2-7, is EPEVTQTPSHQVTQMGQEVILRCVPISNHLYFYWYRQILGQKVEFLVSFYNNEISEKSEIFDDQFSVERPDGSNFTLKIRSTKLEDSAMYFCASTPHAGEQYFGPGTRLTVT.

The rearrangement uses TRBV6-5 and TRBJ1-5; D remains ambiguous. V lost 8 bases and J 6 bases, leaving 14 bases between the germline ends. The germline V gene has CDR1 MNHEY and CDR2 SVGAGI. The CDR3 totals 13 residues. The CDR3 DNA sequence: TGTGCCAGCCAAACGGATCGGACTCAGCCCCAGCATTTT. This translates into CASQTDRTQPQHF.

The chain has TRBV7-2 and TRBJ1-1; D is possibly TRBD1 (6 bases). Trimming left V 5 bases short and J 6 bases short, with 13 bases between. The CDR3 extends over 13 amino acids. Germline lookup yields CDR1 SGHTA and CDR2 FQGNSA. The DNA for the CDR3 is TGTGCCAGCAGCAAAAGGGGGGGCCCTGAAGCTTTCTTT. It is translated as CASSKRGGPEAFF.

This clonotype came up a few times. This chain uses TRBV9 with TRBJ2-7; unclear D gene. The CDR3 has 16 residues. Germline CDR1 and CDR2: SGDLS and YYNGEE. Trimming cost V 6 bases and J 3 bases, with 22 bases left between them. The CDR3 DNA sequence: TGTGCCAGCACCCCCAACCCTCTTACTGGGCTCTACGAGCAGTACTTC. This encodes CASTPNPLTGLYEQYF.

The rearrangement links TRBV29-1 to TRBJ1-3, with D uncertain. The V gene lost 0 bases and the J gene lost 4 bases, with 19 bases spanning the gap. CDR3 length: 17 amino acids. Germline V gives CDR1 SQVTM, CDR2 ANQGSEA. The CDR3 here is CSVEDIIQDPTGNTIYF. The CDR3 DNA follows: TGCAGCGTTGAAGATATTATCCAAGACCCTACCGGAAACACCATATATTTT. The variable domain in full, with the rest retrieved from reference TRBV29-1 and TRBJ1-3, is SAVISQKPSRDICQRGTSLTIQCQVDSQVTMMFWYRQQPGQSLTLIATANQGSEATYESGFVIDKFPISRPNLTFSTLTVSNMSPEDSSIYLCSVEDIIQDPTGNTIYFGEGSWLTVV.

This clonotype has ten or more counts. The chain carries TRBV29-1 and TRBJ1-1; D not resolved. V shed 4 bases and J shed 4 bases, with 10 bases lying between them. Germline CDR1 reads SQVTM; CDR2 reads ANQGSEA. The CDR3 length is 12 residues. Written as DNA, the CDR3 is TGCAGCGTTGCCCCTGTAGGCACTGAAGCTTTCTTT. Its protein is CSVAPVGTEAFF.

There are many counts of this clonotype. The gene calls are TRBV13 and TRBJ2-7; D gene unclear. Trimming cost V 6 bases and J 5 bases, with 14 bases left between them. CDR3 length equals 13 residues. Germline CDR1 is PRHDT and CDR2 is FYEKMQ (reference sequence). In nucleotides, the CDR3 is TGTGCCAGCAGAAAGGTCGGCGCCCACGAGCAGTACTTC. Its protein product is CASRKVGAHEQYF.

This chain joins TRBV2 and TRBJ2-7; TRBD1 agrees at 7 bases. This CDR3 is 13 amino acids long. V lost 8 bases to trimming and J lost 6 bases; unmatched junction nucleotides: 10. The germline gives CDR1 SNHLY, CDR2 FYNNEI. CDR3 sequence: CASQFYRDSEQYF. The CDR3 DNA sequence: TGTGCCAGCCAATTTTACCGGGACAGCGAGCAGTACTTC. The full variable domain, its missing parts supplied by reference TRBV2 and TRBJ2-7, is EPEVTQTPSHQVTQMGQEVILRCVPISNHLYFYWYRQILGQKVEFLVSFYNNEISEKSEIFDDQFSVERPDGSNFTLKIRSTKLEDSAMYFCASQFYRDSEQYFGPGTRLTVT.

This clonotype was counted many times. CDR3 bases: TGTGCCAGCAGCTTGGCAAAATCCGGGAACACTGAAGCTTTCTTT. Its protein is CASSLAKSGNTEAFF. The gene calls are TRBV7-6 and TRBJ1-1, with D unresolved. V lost 3 bases and J lost 1, with 12 bases in between. The germline V gene has CDR1 SGHVS and CDR2 FNYEAQ. There are 15 residues in the CDR3.

The chain uses TRBV5-1 and TRBJ2-2, with D possibly TRBD1 on 6 matching bases. The germline V gene encodes CDR1 SGHRS and CDR2 YFSETQ. V lost 5 bases and J 4 bases, leaving 21 bases between the germline ends. This CDR3 has 17 amino acids. In DNA form, the CDR3 reads TGCGCCAGCAGTGCGGCAGGGGCCCGTCGTGGCACCGGGGAGCTGTTTTTT. Protein: CASSAAGARRGTGELFF.

This clonotype was seen many times. The gene calls are TRBV11-3 and TRBJ2-2; 11 nucleotides match TRBD2. The CDR3 has 13 amino acids. Per germline, CDR1 SGHNT and CDR2 YENEEA. V was clipped by 5 bases and J by 8 bases; unmatched bases: 1. The CDR3 nucleotides read TGTGCCAGCAGCCGACTAGCGGGGGGGGAGCTGTTTTTT. The encoded protein is CASSRLAGGELFF.

The chain recombines TRBV3-1 with TRBJ2-7, with D uncertain. Germline V gives CDR1 LGHDT, CDR2 YNNKEL (reference sequence). Trimming cost V 0 bases and J 0 bases, with 9 bases left between them. This CDR3 spans 15 amino acids. CDR3 region: CASSQDWDSSYEQYF. The CDR3 nucleotides read TGTGCCAGCAGCCAAGACTGGGATAGCTCCTACGAGCAGTACTTC.

In this sample, this clonotype turned up many times. The chain carries TRBV6-4 and TRBJ1-6; 9 bases map to TRBD1. V lost 5 bases to trimming and J lost 10 bases; unmatched junction nucleotides: 6. The CDR3 has 14 amino acids. Germline V gene lookup returns CDR1 MRHNA and CDR2 SNTAGT. The CDR3 nucleotides are TGTGCCAGCAGTCGGGACAGGGACAACTCACCCCTCCACTTT. As protein: CASSRDRDNSPLHF.

As regards this clonotype: A clone one base away is much larger, so this may be a read error. The rearrangement joins TRBV20-1 to TRBJ2-5; D gene ambiguous. The V gene's germline CDR1 is DFQATT and CDR2 SNEGSKA (reference sequence). This CDR3 is 14 amino acids long. The CDR3 sequence: CSARGVTPGETLYF. The CDR3 DNA sequence: TGCAGTGCTAGAGGGGTGACCCCTGGAGAGACCCTGTACTTC.

This clonotype was counted ten times or more. The J gene is TRBJ2-7, the V gene TRBV28; 8 bases fit TRBD1. The germline gives CDR1 MDHEN, CDR2 SYDVKM. The ends lost 5 bases at V and 2 bases at J; junction bases unmatched: 5. The CDR3 consists of 14 residues. In DNA, the CDR3 is TGTGCCAGCAGTCCCCCACAGGGGGCCTACGAGCAGTACTTC. The encoded protein is CASSPPQGAYEQYF. The full variable domain, in which reference TRBV28 and TRBJ2-7 provide the parts outside the CDR3, is DVKVTQSSRYLVKRTGEKVFLECVQDMDHENMFWYRQDPGLGLRLIYFSYDVKMKEKGDIPEGYSVSREKKERFSLILESASTNQTSMYLCASSPPQGAYEQYFGPGTRLTVT.

The rearrangement links TRBV7-3 to TRBJ2-5; D is unresolved. Trimming took 0 bases from V and 3 from J, leaving 11 bases between them. The germline gives CDR1 SGHTA, CDR2 FQGTGA. The CDR3 is 15 amino acids. DNA for the CDR3: TGTGCCAGCAGCTTAACGGTTCGGTTAGAAGAGACCCAGTACTTC. Translation gives CASSLTVRLEETQYF. The full variable domain, in which reference TRBV7-3 and TRBJ2-5 provide the parts outside the CDR3, is GAGVSQTPSNKVTEKGKYVELRCDPISGHTALYWYRQSLGQGPEFLIYFQGTGAADDSGLPNDRFFAVRPEGSVSTLKIQRTERGDSAVYLCASSLTVRLEETQYFGPGTRLLVL.

This clonotype was counted many times. The chain carries TRBV15 and TRBJ1-5; possible D gene TRBD1, 6 bases. V was pared by 3 bases and J by 2 bases, with 8 bases between. The length of the CDR3 is 14 residues. Germline CDR1 reads LNHNV; CDR2 reads YYDKDF (reference sequence). The CDR3 loop is CATSSSGGNQPQHF. The CDR3 DNA follows: TGTGCCACCAGCAGTTCAGGGGGCAATCAGCCCCAGCATTTT.

This clonotype showed up many times. The V and J genes are TRBV6-5 and TRBJ1-1, with D unclear. Germline CDR1 reads MNHEY; CDR2 reads SVGAGI. Trimming stripped 4 bases from V and 4 bases from J, with 10 bases between. There are 13 residues in the CDR3. The CDR3 protein is CASSSGGSTEAFF. The CDR3 bases are TGTGCCAGCAGTTCCGGTGGGAGCACTGAAGCTTTCTTT.

This clonotype was seen repeatedly, ten times or more. The chain carries TRBV19 and TRBJ2-7; tentative D call: TRBD2 (6 bases). Germline V CDR1 and CDR2: LNHDA, SQIVND (reference sequence). The CDR3 spans 13 residues. Trimming stripped 6 bases from V and 5 bases from J, with 14 bases between. The CDR3 region is CASSTGGLHEQYF. The DNA of the CDR3 is TGTGCCAGTAGCACAGGAGGGCTCCACGAGCAGTACTTC.

This clonotype was counted at least ten times. V gene TRBV29-1 combines with J gene TRBJ2-7, with 10 bases identical to TRBD1. The trim removed 0 bases at V and 3 bases at J, leaving 2 bases unmatched. This CDR3 is built from 14 residues. Germline lookup yields CDR1 SQVTM and CDR2 ANQGSEA. The CDR3 DNA is TGCAGCGTTGAAGAGGGACAGGGGTTCTACGAGCAGTACTTC. This sequence encodes CSVEEGQGFYEQYF.

The rearrangement joins TRBV2 to TRBJ1-5; TRBD1 matches at 9 bases. The CDR3 is 13 amino acids. With V trimmed by 7 bases and J by 7 bases, 5 bases remained unmatched. Germline V gene lookup returns CDR1 SNHLY and CDR2 FYNNEI. This CDR3 reads CASTQQGAQPQHF. DNA for the CDR3: TGTGCCAGCACCCAACAGGGGGCCCAGCCCCAGCATTTT.

This clonotype appeared many times. The chain combines TRBV6-2 or TRBV6-3 with TRBJ1-6; TRBD1 matches 8 bases. With 6 bases clipped from V and 0 bases from J, the junction kept 7 bases outside the gene matches. CDR1 MNHEY and CDR2 SVGEGT come from the germline V gene. This CDR3 comprises 17 residues. The CDR3 loop is CASRSTGESSYNSPLHF. The CDR3 nucleotides are TGTGCCAGCAGGTCGACAGGGGAAAGCTCCTATAATTCACCCCTCCACTTT.